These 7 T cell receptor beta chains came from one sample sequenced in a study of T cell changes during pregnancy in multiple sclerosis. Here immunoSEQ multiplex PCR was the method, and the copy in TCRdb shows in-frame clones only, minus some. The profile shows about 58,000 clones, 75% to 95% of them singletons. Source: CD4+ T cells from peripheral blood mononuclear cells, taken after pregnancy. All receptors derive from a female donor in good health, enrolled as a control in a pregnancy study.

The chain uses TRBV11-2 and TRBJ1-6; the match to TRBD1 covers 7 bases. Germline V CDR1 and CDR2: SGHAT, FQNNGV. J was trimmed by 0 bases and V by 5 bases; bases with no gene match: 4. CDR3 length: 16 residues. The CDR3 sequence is CASSLGQSSYNSPLHF. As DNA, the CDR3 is TGTGCCAGCAGCCTGGGACAGAGCTCCTATAATTCACCCCTCCACTTT.

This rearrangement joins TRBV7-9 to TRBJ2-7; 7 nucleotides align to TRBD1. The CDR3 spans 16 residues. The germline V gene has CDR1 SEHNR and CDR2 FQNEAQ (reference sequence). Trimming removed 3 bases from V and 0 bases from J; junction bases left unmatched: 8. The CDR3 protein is CASSFTGAEGSYEQYF. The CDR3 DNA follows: TGTGCCAGCAGCTTCACAGGGGCTGAAGGCTCCTACGAGCAGTACTTC.

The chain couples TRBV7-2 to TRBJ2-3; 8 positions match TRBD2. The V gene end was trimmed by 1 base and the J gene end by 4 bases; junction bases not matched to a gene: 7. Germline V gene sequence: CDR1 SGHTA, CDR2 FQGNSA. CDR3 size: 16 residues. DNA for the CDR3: TGTGCCAGCAGCTTAGTCGGTAGCGGGGCAGCAGATACGCAGTATTTT. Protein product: CASSLVGSGAADTQYF. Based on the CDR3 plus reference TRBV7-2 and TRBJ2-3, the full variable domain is GAGVSQSPSNKVTEKGKDVELRCDPISGHTALYWYRQSLGQGLEFLIYFQGNSAPDKSGLPSDRFSAERTGGSVSTLTIQRTQQEDSAVYLCASSLVGSGAADTQYFGPGTRLTVL.

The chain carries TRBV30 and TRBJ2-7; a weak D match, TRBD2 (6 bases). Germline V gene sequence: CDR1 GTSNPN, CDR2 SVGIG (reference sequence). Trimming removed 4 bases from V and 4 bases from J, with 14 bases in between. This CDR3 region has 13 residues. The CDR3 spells CAWMREGKYEQYF. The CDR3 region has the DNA TGTGCCTGGATGCGGGAAGGCAAGTACGAGCAGTACTTC.

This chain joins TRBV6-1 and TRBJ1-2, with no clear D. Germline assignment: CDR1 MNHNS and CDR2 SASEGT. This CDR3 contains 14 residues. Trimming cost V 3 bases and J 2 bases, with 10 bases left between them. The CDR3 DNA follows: TGTGCCAGCAGTGAGGGCCGGGAGAACTATGGCTACACCTTC. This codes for CASSEGRENYGYTF.

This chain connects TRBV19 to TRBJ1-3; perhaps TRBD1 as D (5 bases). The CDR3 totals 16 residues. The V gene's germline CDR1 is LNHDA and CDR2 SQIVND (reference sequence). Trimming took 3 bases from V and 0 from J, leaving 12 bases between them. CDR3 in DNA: TGTGCCAGTAGTATTGCGGGGCGGACCTCTGGAAACACCATATATTTT. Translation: CASSIAGRTSGNTIYF. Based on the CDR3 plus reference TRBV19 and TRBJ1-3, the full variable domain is DGGITQSPKYLFRKEGQNVTLSCEQNLNHDAMYWYRQDPGQGLRLIYYSQIVNDFQKGDIAEGYSVSREKKESFPLTVTSAQKNPTAFYLCASSIAGRTSGNTIYFGEGSWLTVV.

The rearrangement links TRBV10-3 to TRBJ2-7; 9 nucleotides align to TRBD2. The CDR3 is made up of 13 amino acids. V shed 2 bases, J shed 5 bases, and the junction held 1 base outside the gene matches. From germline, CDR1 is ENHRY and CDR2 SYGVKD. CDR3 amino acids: CAISELAGNEQYF. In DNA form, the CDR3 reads TGTGCCATCAGTGAGCTAGCGGGGAACGAGCAGTACTTC.